Listed here are 21 T cell receptor beta chains from one sample, sequenced in a study of T cell responses to AZD1222 COVID-19 vaccine. Generated by immunoSEQ multiplex PCR, the TCRdb table keeps only in-frame clones and is missing some. The table shows approximately 150,000 clones, with 90% to 95% occurring only once. The starting material was peripheral blood, obtained on day 0 of AZD1222 vaccination. These receptor sequences come from an adult in good health.

The table lists this clone with a count of one. The chain has TRBV27 and TRBJ1-2; TRBD1 might be the D (5 bases). Germline V gene lookup returns CDR1 MNHEY and CDR2 SMNVEV (reference sequence). The CDR3 runs 14 residues. V lost 6 bases to trimming and J lost 6 bases, with 17 bases between them. CDR3 sequence: CASRQFGTEHGYTF. The CDR3 bases are TGTGCCAGCAGACAGTTCGGGACGGAGCATGGCTACACCTTC.

The rearrangement links TRBV7-6 to TRBJ1-3; 8 bases align to TRBD1. CDR1 and CDR2 from the germline V gene are SGHVS and FNYEAQ. J was trimmed by 1 base and V by 5 bases; bases with no gene match: 7. This CDR3 contains 16 residues. The CDR3 protein is CASSLTGGASGNTIYF. CDR3 bases: TGTGCCAGCAGCCTCACAGGGGGGGCTTCTGGAAACACCATATATTTT.

The chain employs TRBV19 and TRBJ2-1; no firm D call. Per the germline V gene, CDR1 is LNHDA and CDR2 is SQIVND (reference sequence). Trimming left V 10 bases short and J 4 bases short, with 5 bases between. The CDR3 contains 10 residues. CDR3 protein: CATLYNEQFF. The CDR3 nucleotides read TGTGCCACCTTATACAATGAGCAGTTCTTC.

The chain carries TRBV7-3 and TRBJ2-1, with TRBD1 identical over 9 bases. This CDR3 is 17 amino acids long. CDR1 SGHTA and CDR2 FQGTGA come from the germline V gene. The ends lost 1 base at V and 2 bases at J; junction bases unmatched: 6. The CDR3 here is CASSLSGTGPPYNEQFF. As DNA, the CDR3 is TGTGCCAGCAGCTTAAGCGGGACAGGGCCCCCCTACAATGAGCAGTTCTTC.

The chain couples TRBV5-4 to TRBJ2-7; 8 nucleotides match TRBD1. V shed 4 bases, J shed 2 bases, and the junction held 8 bases outside the gene matches. The germline V gene encodes CDR1 SGHNT and CDR2 YYREEE (reference sequence). The CDR3 spans 15 residues. Written as DNA, the CDR3 is TGTGCCAGCAGCCTCGGACAGGGTAGGACCTACGAGCAGTACTTC. This codes for CASSLGQGRTYEQYF.

The chain links TRBV18 to TRBJ2-1; 9 bases are shared with TRBD2. This CDR3 contains 13 residues. V shed 6 bases, J shed 8 bases, and the junction held 5 bases outside the gene matches. Germline V gene lookup returns CDR1 KGHSH and CDR2 LQKENI. Here the CDR3 reads CASSSGLADEQFF. As DNA, the CDR3 is TGTGCCAGCTCGTCGGGACTAGCAGATGAGCAGTTCTTC.

This sequence joins TRBV2 and TRBJ2-7, with D tentatively TRBD1 or TRBD2 (6 bases each). The CDR3 has 14 residues. Trimming pared 1 base from V and 4 bases from J, leaving 11 bases between. The germline gives CDR1 SNHLY, CDR2 FYNNEI. In DNA form, the CDR3 reads TGTGCCAGCAGTGAAGATAGGGGGGAGTACGAGCAGTACTTC. Translating it yields CASSEDRGEYEQYF.

The chain carries TRBV28 and TRBJ2-2; D gene uncertain. Per germline, CDR1 MDHEN and CDR2 SYDVKM. V was cut by 3 bases and J by 1 base, with 9 bases left in between. The CDR3 is 15 amino acids. The CDR3: CASSFIPLNTGELFF. In DNA form, the CDR3 reads TGTGCCAGCAGTTTTATCCCCCTGAACACCGGGGAGCTGTTTTTT. Looking up the rest from reference TRBV28 and TRBJ2-2 gives the full variable domain: DVKVTQSSRYLVKRTGEKVFLECVQDMDHENMFWYRQDPGLGLRLIYFSYDVKMKEKGDIPEGYSVSREKKERFSLILESASTNQTSMYLCASSFIPLNTGELFFGEGSRLTVL.

This clone was counted only a few times. The chain links TRBV28 to TRBJ1-3, with D tentatively TRBD1 (6 bases). Trimming pared 6 bases from V and 7 bases from J, leaving 13 bases between. The CDR3 spans 13 residues. Per germline, CDR1 MDHEN and CDR2 SYDVKM. The CDR3 bases are TGTGCCAGCAGCTCCGGACAGTTGAACACCATATATTTT. Its translation is CASSSGQLNTIYF.

This clone turned up a few times. The rearrangement uses TRBV6-4 and TRBJ2-1, with 12 nucleotides matching TRBD2. After removal of 0 bases from V and 6 bases from J, the junction contained 0 bases not matched to a gene. This CDR3 is built from 15 residues. The germline V gene encodes CDR1 MRHNA and CDR2 SNTAGT. The CDR3 DNA is TGTGCCAGCAGTGACTCGACTAGCGGGAGCAATGAGCAGTTCTTC. Translated: CASSDSTSGSNEQFF.

This chain connects TRBV19 to TRBJ1-1; 10 positions match TRBD1. J was trimmed by 1 base and V by 4 bases; bases with no gene match: 0. The CDR3 has 14 amino acids. The germline V gene has CDR1 LNHDA and CDR2 SQIVND (reference sequence). This CDR3 reads CASSRQGANTEAFF. In DNA form, the CDR3 reads TGTGCCAGTAGTAGACAGGGGGCGAACACTGAAGCTTTCTTT.

The table lists this clone with a count of one. This chain uses TRBV19 with TRBJ1-2, with D possibly being TRBD1 (5 bases). The ends were cut back, 10 bases at V and 8 bases at J, with 26 bases in the middle. This CDR3 has 15 residues. The germline V gene has CDR1 LNHDA and CDR2 SQIVND (reference sequence). In DNA, the CDR3 is TGTGCCACCGGTGAGCGGGGGGATCTCGGGGGAGGCTACACCTTC. Translating gives CATGERGDLGGGYTF.

V usage is TRBV6-2 or TRBV6-3 and J usage is TRBJ1-1, with D unclear. Germline-derived CDR1 and CDR2 are MNHEY and SVGEGT. This CDR3 region has 12 residues. Trimming shortened V by 4 bases and J by 7 bases, and 10 bases separated the two germline ends. CDR3 nucleotide sequence: TGTGCCAGCAGTTCAGACCGCCTTGAAGCTTTCTTT. It translates to CASSSDRLEAFF.

This clone has a handful of counts. The V call is TRBV5-6, the J call TRBJ2-1; 8 bases agree with TRBD1. The CDR3 covers 15 residues. J gave up 3 bases and V 2 bases, and 4 bases lay outside the gene matches. Germline values: CDR1 SGHDT, CDR2 YYEEEE. The CDR3 protein is CASSFQGAFYNEQFF. The CDR3 DNA sequence: TGTGCCAGCAGCTTTCAGGGGGCTTTCTACAATGAGCAGTTCTTC.

The chain combines TRBV2 with TRBJ2-3; TRBD2 might be the D (5 bases). Trimming took 3 bases from V and 2 from J, leaving 12 bases between them. The CDR3 loop spans 15 amino acids. CDR1 and CDR2 (germline): SNHLY, FYNNEI. CDR3 in amino acids: CASSDVSGLTDTQYF. DNA for the CDR3: TGTGCCAGCAGTGATGTAAGCGGCCTCACAGATACGCAGTATTTT.

The chain recombines TRBV5-1 with TRBJ1-1, with D possibly TRBD1 on 6 matching bases. V was clipped by 0 bases and J by 1 base, with 13 bases between them. The CDR3 is 16 amino acids. Germline V gene lookup returns CDR1 SGHRS and CDR2 YFSETQ. The CDR3 loop is CASSLGGGPKNTEAFF. The CDR3 DNA reads as TGCGCCAGCAGCTTGGGAGGGGGTCCCAAGAACACTGAAGCTTTCTTT.

This clone occurred once. The chain carries TRBV19 and TRBJ2-1; tentatively, D is TRBD1 (5 bases). CDR1 is LNHDA, CDR2 SQIVND, per germline (reference sequence). V lost 6 bases and J lost 2, with 14 bases in between. The CDR3 extends over 15 amino acids. The CDR3 DNA reads as TGTGCCAGTAGCGTGAGACAGTATACCTACAATGAGCAGTTCTTC. Its protein is CASSVRQYTYNEQFF.

The chain couples TRBV19 to TRBJ2-1, with 14 bases that match TRBD2. The V and J ends lost 6 bases and 7 bases, in that order; junction bases with no gene match: 5. Germline V lookup: CDR1 LNHDA, CDR2 SQIVND (reference sequence). CDR3 size: 15 residues. The CDR3 region has the DNA TGTGCCAGTAGGGCGGGACTAGCGGGAGCGAATGAGCAGTTCTTC. It encodes CASRAGLAGANEQFF. The complete variable domain, with remaining parts taken from reference TRBV19 and TRBJ2-1, reads DGGITQSPKYLFRKEGQNVTLSCEQNLNHDAMYWYRQDPGQGLRLIYYSQIVNDFQKGDIAEGYSVSREKKESFPLTVTSAQKNPTAFYLCASRAGLAGANEQFFGPGTRLTVL.

The rearrangement uses TRBV6-5 and TRBJ1-2; D not certain. The V and J ends lost 6 bases and 5 bases respectively, with 16 bases between them. This CDR3 comprises 14 residues. Germline CDR1 and CDR2: MNHEY and SVGAGI. CDR3 nucleotide sequence: TGTGCCAGCAGCGGAGCAGGTTCCTATTATGGCTACACCTTC. Residues: CASSGAGSYYGYTF.

CDR3 amino acids: CASSLTGGSETQYF. CDR3 nucleotides: TGTGCCAGCAGTTTGACAGGGGGTTCCGAGACCCAGTACTTC. The rearrangement links TRBV28 to TRBJ2-5; 9 nucleotides align to TRBD1. J lost 5 bases, V lost 3 bases, and 4 bases had no gene match. Germline V gene lookup returns CDR1 MDHEN and CDR2 SYDVKM. The CDR3 runs 14 residues. The variable domain in full, with the rest retrieved from reference TRBV28 and TRBJ2-5, is DVKVTQSSRYLVKRTGEKVFLECVQDMDHENMFWYRQDPGLGLRLIYFSYDVKMKEKGDIPEGYSVSREKKERFSLILESASTNQTSMYLCASSLTGGSETQYFGPGTRLLVL.

The chain combines TRBV9 with TRBJ2-3; possible D gene TRBD2, 7 bases. This CDR3 contains 16 residues. Germline CDR1 reads SGDLS; CDR2 reads YYNGEE. The V gene lost 0 bases and the J gene lost 5 bases, with 16 bases spanning the gap. For the CDR3, the DNA is TGTGCCAGCAGCGTAGGTGTGGGGGGGCTTGGAGATACGCAGTATTTT. It specifies CASSVGVGGLGDTQYF.